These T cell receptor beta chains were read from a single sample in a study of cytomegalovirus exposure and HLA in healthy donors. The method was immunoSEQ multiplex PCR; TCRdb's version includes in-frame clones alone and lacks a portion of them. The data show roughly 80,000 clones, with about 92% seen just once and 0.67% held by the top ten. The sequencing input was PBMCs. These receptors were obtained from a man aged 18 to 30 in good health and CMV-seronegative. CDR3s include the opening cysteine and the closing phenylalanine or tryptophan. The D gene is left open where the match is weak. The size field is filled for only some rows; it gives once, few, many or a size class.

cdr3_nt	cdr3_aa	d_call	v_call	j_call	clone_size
TGTGCCAGCAGCTTGGTGTGGCAGGGTGGTTCACCCCTCCACTTT	CASSLVWQGGSPLHF	NA	TRBV5-8	TRBJ1-6	NA
TGTGCCAGCAGCTTAACAGGTCCAAACACTGAAGCTTTCTTT	CASSLTGPNTEAFF	NA	TRBV7-2	TRBJ1-1	NA
TGTGCCAGCAGTCGGGGTATGGTAGACGAGCAGTACTTC	CASSRGMVDEQYF	NA	TRBV2	TRBJ2-7	few
TGTGCCAGTAGTGACAGGGGGTTGCCCCAGCATTTT	CASSDRGLPQHF	TRBD1	TRBV19	TRBJ1-5	NA
TGTGCCTGGAGCGTAGGGGGCGACACTGAAGCTTTCTTT	CAWSVGGDTEAFF	TRBD1	TRBV30	TRBJ1-1	NA
TGTGCCAGTAGTATGGGCAGCTACGAGCAGTACTTC	CASSMGSYEQYF	NA	TRBV19	TRBJ2-7	few
TGTGCCAGTGTTAGCGGGGGGGCCATAGATACGCAGTATTTT	CASVSGGAIDTQYF	TRBD2	TRBV19	TRBJ2-3	NA
TGCGCCAGCAGCTTGACGACTAGCGGGGGACCCTACGAGCAGTACTTC	CASSLTTSGGPYEQYF	TRBD2	TRBV5-1	TRBJ2-7	once
TGTGCCAGCAGTCGGAGCGGGGGACCCTACAATGAGCAGTTCTTC	CASSRSGGPYNEQFF	TRBD2	TRBV25-1	TRBJ2-1	NA
TGTGCCAGCAGTTTTACCGGGACTAGCGGGGACAATGAGCAGTTCTTC	CASSFTGTSGDNEQFF	TRBD2	TRBV27	TRBJ2-1	NA
TGTGCCAGTAGTATTGACAGGATAAATGAAAAACTGTTTTTT	CASSIDRINEKLFF	NA	TRBV19	TRBJ1-4	NA
TGCGCCAGCGGGGGGGCGGTCAATGAGCAGTTCTTC	CASGGAVNEQFF	NA	TRBV5-1	TRBJ2-1	NA
TGTGCCAGCAGCCTGACAGATAGCTCCTACAATGAGCAGTTCTTC	CASSLTDSSYNEQFF	NA	TRBV6-5	TRBJ2-1	NA
TGCGCCAGCAGTGAACTTGGGCAGGGGTATGGCTACACCTTC	CASSELGQGYGYTF	NA	TRBV10-2	TRBJ1-2	NA
TGTGCCAGCAGCTCTGGGACAGGGCAAGAGACCCAGTACTTC	CASSSGTGQETQYF	TRBD1	TRBV11-3	TRBJ2-5	NA
TGTGCCAGCAGTGAAAGAGCGCTAAACACTGAAGCTTTCTTT	CASSERALNTEAFF	NA	TRBV2	TRBJ1-1	NA
TGTGCCACCAGCAGAGGGTCAGGGGAGACCCAGTACTTC	CATSRGSGETQYF	NA	TRBV15	TRBJ2-5	NA
TGCAGCGTTGCAGGTCTCCAGGGGACTGAAGCTTTCTTT	CSVAGLQGTEAFF	NA	TRBV29-1	TRBJ1-1	NA
TGTGCCAGCAGCCCTAAGGACAGCTACGAGCAGTACTTC	CASSPKDSYEQYF	NA	TRBV7-9	TRBJ2-7	NA
TGTGCCAGCAGCCTCTCGAGATTCTCTGGAAACACCATATATTTT	CASSLSRFSGNTIYF	NA	TRBV4-2	TRBJ1-3	few
TGTGCCAGCGGGGTAGGGGGCGCGTCCGAGCAGTACTTC	CASGVGGASEQYF	TRBD1	TRBV6-5	TRBJ2-7	NA
TGTGCCAGCAGCTTGGTTTCACATGGCTCTGGAAACACCATATATTTT	CASSLVSHGSGNTIYF	NA	TRBV5-6	TRBJ1-3	once
TGTGCCAGCAGCTTAGCTGGGCCCAGGAACACTGAAGCTTTCTTT	CASSLAGPRNTEAFF	NA	TRBV11-2	TRBJ1-1	NA
TGTGCCAGCTCACCCGGGACAGGCGTGGAGCAGTACTTC	CASSPGTGVEQYF	TRBD1	TRBV18	TRBJ2-7	NA
TGTGCCAGCAGCTTGTACAATCAGCCCCAGCATTTT	CASSLYNQPQHF	NA	TRBV13	TRBJ1-5	NA
TGCAGCGTAGGACAGGCGTACACTGAAGCTTTCTTT	CSVGQAYTEAFF	TRBD1	TRBV29-1	TRBJ1-1	NA
TGTGCCAGCTCACCCTCGACAGTTAGCTCTGGAAACACCATATATTTT	CASSPSTVSSGNTIYF	NA	TRBV18	TRBJ1-3	NA
TGTGCCAGCAGCGTAGGCACTAGCAATGAGCAGTTCTTC	CASSVGTSNEQFF	NA	TRBV9	TRBJ2-1	NA
TGTGCCAGCAGTTCAGACTCGAGCCGCTACGAGCAGTACTTC	CASSSDSSRYEQYF	NA	TRBV7-9	TRBJ2-7	NA
TGCGCCAGCAGCCAGGGATATAACTATGGCTACACCTTC	CASSQGYNYGYTF	NA	TRBV5-1	TRBJ1-2	once
TGTGCCACCTCGTCCGGCAGGCCCTACTATGGCTACACCTTC	CATSSGRPYYGYTF	NA	TRBV25-1	TRBJ1-2	NA
TGTGCCAGCAGCTTGGAACAGATCCTGAACACCGGGGAGCTGTTTTTT	CASSLEQILNTGELFF	NA	TRBV5-8	TRBJ2-2	NA
TGTGCCAGCAGCCTGGGACAGGGAATCTATGGCTACACCTTC	CASSLGQGIYGYTF	TRBD1	TRBV7-9	TRBJ1-2	NA
TGTGCCAGCAGCTCCGGACAGGGTCAGGTCAATCAGCCCCAGCATTTT	CASSSGQGQVNQPQHF	TRBD1	TRBV11-2	TRBJ1-5	NA
TGTGCCAGCAGTCGACAGGGCGGTACCGGGGAGCTGTTTTTT	CASSRQGGTGELFF	TRBD1	TRBV27	TRBJ2-2	NA
TGCGCCAGCAGCGCGGGACAGGGAGACTATGGCTACACCTTC	CASSAGQGDYGYTF	TRBD1	TRBV5-1	TRBJ1-2	NA
TGCGCCAGCAGCCGAATCTCAGGGTCCCAAGAGACCCAGTACTTC	CASSRISGSQETQYF	NA	TRBV5-1	TRBJ2-5	NA
TGCGCCAGCAGCCAAGATCTCGGAGGAGAAGGCTACGAGCAGTACTTC	CASSQDLGGEGYEQYF	NA	TRBV4-3	TRBJ2-7	NA
TGTGCCAGTAGTAAGGGGCATAGTACCTACGAGCAGTACTTC	CASSKGHSTYEQYF	NA	TRBV19	TRBJ2-7	NA
TGTGCCAGCACCGACAGGGAGATCAAGCAGTACTTC	CASTDREIKQYF	TRBD1	TRBV6-4	TRBJ2-7	NA
TGCGCCACCTCTCCAGACTGGGAGGGGACCCAGTACTTC	CATSPDWEGTQYF	TRBD2	TRBV10-1	TRBJ2-5	NA
TGTGCCAGTAGTCCTAACCAGGGGGCCAAGATGAACACTGAAGCTTTCTTT	CASSPNQGAKMNTEAFF	TRBD1	TRBV19	TRBJ1-1	once
TGTGCCAGCAGCTCTAGCGGGAAGAACACAGATACGCAGTATTTT	CASSSSGKNTDTQYF	TRBD2	TRBV7-9	TRBJ2-3	NA
TGCGCCAGCAGAATACGACAGGGCGAACCGAACACTGAAGCTTTCTTT	CASRIRQGEPNTEAFF	TRBD1	TRBV10-2	TRBJ1-1	few
TGTGCCAGCAGCAACAGGGGTAACTATGGCTACACCTTC	CASSNRGNYGYTF	TRBD1	TRBV9	TRBJ1-2	NA
TGTGCCAGCAGTCCAACCGGGACAGGGACGAAGTACTTC	CASSPTGTGTKYF	TRBD1	TRBV27	TRBJ2-7	once
TGCGCCAGCAGCCCGGGACAGGGTACGGGCTACACCTTC	CASSPGQGTGYTF	TRBD1	TRBV5-1	TRBJ1-2	NA
TGCGCCAGCAGCCCCGCCTTGTCCCGAGGCTCTTATAATGAAAAACTGTTTTTT	CASSPALSRGSYNEKLFF	NA	TRBV4-1	TRBJ1-4	NA
TGTGCCAGCAGTTCCGGCCCAGCGGCGACCTACGAGCAGTACTTC	CASSSGPAATYEQYF	NA	TRBV6-6	TRBJ2-7	NA
TGTGCCAGCAGCCTTCCGGGACTACCCTACGAGCAGTACTTC	CASSLPGLPYEQYF	TRBD2	TRBV7-2	TRBJ2-7	NA
TGTGCCAGCAGGTCGCTAGCGGGGTCGCAAGATACGCAGTATTTT	CASRSLAGSQDTQYF	TRBD2	TRBV5-8	TRBJ2-3	NA
TGTGCCAGCAGCTTAGCGGGGGAGGTCACGAACTATGGCTACACCTTC	CASSLAGEVTNYGYTF	NA	TRBV7-9	TRBJ1-2	NA
TGCGCCAGCAGCTTTCGGGTGAGCGACGGCTACACCTTC	CASSFRVSDGYTF	NA	TRBV5-1	TRBJ1-2	NA
TGTGCCAGCAGCCTTGGGACCGCGGGGTTCTACGAGCAGTACTTC	CASSLGTAGFYEQYF	NA	TRBV28	TRBJ2-7	NA
TGCGCCAGCAGCACCCTGGGGACAGGGTATGGCTACACCTTC	CASSTLGTGYGYTF	TRBD1	TRBV5-1	TRBJ1-2	once